This TCR beta chain stems from a study of CD8 T cells in Susac syndrome (dated by TCRdb to about 2019). As for the study more broadly: Whether CD8+ T cell activation and differentiation in Susac syndrome was antigen driven was tested using repertoire sequencing. CD8+ T cell repertoire clonality was compared between approximately 12 healthy donors, approximately 14 Susac syndrome patients and around 15 multiple sclerosis patients. The paper as a whole reports these results and caveats: The number of individuals in the TCR sequencing and HLA analysis was recognized as being relatively small.

V trim: 3 bases; J trim: 4 bases; unmatched bases: 9. The CDR3 holds 17 amino acids from the cysteine to the phenylalanine. The CDR3 DNA has 51 bases and is translated from base 1. CDR1 ENHRY and CDR2 SYGVKD are derived from the germline V gene. Note on this clonotype: Its recognized antigen is unknown. Per-base quality was not reported, and no clone a single base away is much larger than it.

RNA was extracted using the RNeasy kit, and about 0.45 to 1 ug of the RNA was reverse transcribed with random hexamers. The immunoSEQ multiplex PCR assay, which covers 54 Vbeta and 13 Jbeta segments, was used to amplify TCR beta CDR3 regions. PCR amplification bias was corrected by using a synthetic template baseline for primer optimization and computational correction. The authors' analysis ran thus. Reads were annotated to V, D and J genes per IMGT and analyzed with immunoSEQ Analyzer, keeping only productive sequences. Clonality was calculated as one minus the Shannon entropy normalized by log2 of the number of productive unique sequences. For each patient and control, public and private clones were evaluated within the 100 most prevalent clones. A clone was defined as Susac-specific if it was absent from the healthy and MS cohorts, from more than 850 published viral clones and from other ImmuneACCESS disease sequences. TCRdb redid the processing of the public reads, applying fastp at Q25 and MiXCR, and retained in-frame beta chains. Rows are unified per CDR3 protein, each entry keeping the most common DNA and genes. The V and J calls come from TCRdb's annotation, not from the publication. For this sample there are approximately 140,000 distinct CDR3 sequences; around 85% appear just once. The ten largest make up 0.45% to 0.65% of the sample.

High-throughput TCR beta sequencing profiled peripheral blood CD8+ and CD4+ T cells from healthy donors, Susac syndrome patients and multiple sclerosis patients. Multiple sclerosis controls were treatment-naive patients with stable or active relapsing-remitting disease fulfilling revised McDonald criteria. Bulk CD8+ and CD4+ T cells were purified by magnetic negative isolation, whereas CD8+ TEMRA cells were enriched by FACS. Blood was drawn into EDTA tubes, processed within 24 hours, and PBMCs were isolated by density gradient centrifugation. PBMCs destined for TCR sequencing were cryopreserved in liquid nitrogen and later thawed in a 37 °C water bath. The sorted or isolated CD4+, CD8+ and CD8+ TEMRA cells reached a purity of at least 90%.

The source of this sequence is a human donor with multiple sclerosis. The chain couples TRBV10-3 to TRBJ2-1; TRBD2 aligns with 10 central bases. The sequenced material came from CD8+ T cells from PBMCs. The CDR3 reads CAISDRVAGGTYNEQFF. In nucleotide form, the sequence is TGTGCCATCAGTGATCGGGTAGCGGGAGGAACATACAATGAGCAGTTCTTC.